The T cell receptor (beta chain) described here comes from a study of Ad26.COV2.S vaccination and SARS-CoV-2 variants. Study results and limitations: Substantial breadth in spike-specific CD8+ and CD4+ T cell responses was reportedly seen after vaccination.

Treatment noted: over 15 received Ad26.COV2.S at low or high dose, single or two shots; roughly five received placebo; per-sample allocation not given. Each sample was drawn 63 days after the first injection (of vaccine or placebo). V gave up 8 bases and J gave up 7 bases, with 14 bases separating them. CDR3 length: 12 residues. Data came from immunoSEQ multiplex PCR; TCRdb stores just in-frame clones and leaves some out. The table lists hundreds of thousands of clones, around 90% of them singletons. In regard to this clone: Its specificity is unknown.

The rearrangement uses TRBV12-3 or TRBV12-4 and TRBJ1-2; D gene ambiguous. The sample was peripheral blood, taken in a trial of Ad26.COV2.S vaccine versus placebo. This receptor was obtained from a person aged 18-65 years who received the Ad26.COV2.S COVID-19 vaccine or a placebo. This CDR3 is CASGIEVGGYTF. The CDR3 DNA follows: TGTGCCAGCGGGATTGAGGTGGGTGGCTACACCTTC.